The present entry profiles one T cell receptor (beta chain) with its context. Per the study methods: Reference gene primer amplification in the assay estimated nucleated cell counts. Clones were sequenced by immunoSEQ multiplex PCR, and TCRdb holds only the in-frame ones, with some missing. V and J calls and clone size come straight from that table; D and trimming were deduced from the DNA. Of about 100,000 clones listed, over 75% are singletons. These data originate in a study of blood T cell repertoires in COVID-19. Study background: Italy, Spain and the United States were the sources of the convalescent and acute COVID-19 samples. The cDNA or gDNA used as material had been derived from T cells, B-cell-depleted T cells, or PBMCs.

Germline-derived CDR1 and CDR2 are MNHEY and SVGAGI. Trimming cost V 8 bases and J 4 bases, with 14 bases left between them. The CDR3 sequence is 14 residues long. The specimen sequenced was peripheral blood. The sequence came from a young man in a cohort sampled during active COVID-19. The rearrangement links TRBV6-5 to TRBJ1-4, with no clear D. CDR3 amino acids: CASRERGYNEKLFF. DNA of the CDR3: TGTGCCAGCCGGGAACGGGGATATAATGAAAAACTGTTTTTT.